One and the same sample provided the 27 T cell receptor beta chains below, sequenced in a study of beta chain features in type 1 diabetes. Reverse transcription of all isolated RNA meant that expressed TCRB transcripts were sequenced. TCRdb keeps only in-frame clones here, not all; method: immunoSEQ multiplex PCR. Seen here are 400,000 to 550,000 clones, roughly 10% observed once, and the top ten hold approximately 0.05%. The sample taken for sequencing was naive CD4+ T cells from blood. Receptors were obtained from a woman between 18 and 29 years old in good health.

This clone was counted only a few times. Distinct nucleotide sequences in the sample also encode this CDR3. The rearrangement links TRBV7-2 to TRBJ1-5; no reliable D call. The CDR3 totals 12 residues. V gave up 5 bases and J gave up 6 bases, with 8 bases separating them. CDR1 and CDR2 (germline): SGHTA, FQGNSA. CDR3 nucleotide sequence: TGTGCCAGCAGCCCACCAGGTCAGCCCCAGCATTTT. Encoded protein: CASSPPGQPQHF.

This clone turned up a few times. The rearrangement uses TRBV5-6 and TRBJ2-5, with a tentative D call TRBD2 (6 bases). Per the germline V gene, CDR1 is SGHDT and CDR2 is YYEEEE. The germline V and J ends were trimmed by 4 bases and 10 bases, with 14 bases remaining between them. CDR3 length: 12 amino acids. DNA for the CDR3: TGTGCCAGCAGCCCACGGGGGAACGTCCAGTACTTC. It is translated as CASSPRGNVQYF.

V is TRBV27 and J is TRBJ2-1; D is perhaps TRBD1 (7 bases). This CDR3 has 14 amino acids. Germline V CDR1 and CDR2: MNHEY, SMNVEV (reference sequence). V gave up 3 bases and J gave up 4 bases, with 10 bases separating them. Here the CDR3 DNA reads TGTGCCAGCAGTTTGACAGGGACTTACAATGAGCAGTTCTTC. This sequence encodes CASSLTGTYNEQFF.

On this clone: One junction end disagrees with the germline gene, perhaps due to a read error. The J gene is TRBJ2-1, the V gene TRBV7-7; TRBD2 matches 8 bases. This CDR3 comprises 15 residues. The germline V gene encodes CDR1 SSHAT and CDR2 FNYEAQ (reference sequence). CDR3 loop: CASSGGLTRANEQFF. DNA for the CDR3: TGTGCTAGCAGCGGGGGACTCACCAGGGCCAATGAGCAGTTCTTC.

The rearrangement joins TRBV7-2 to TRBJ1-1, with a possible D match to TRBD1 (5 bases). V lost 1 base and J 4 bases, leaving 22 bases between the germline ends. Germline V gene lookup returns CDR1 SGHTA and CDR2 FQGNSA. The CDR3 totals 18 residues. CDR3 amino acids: CASSLVRFGTASFTEAFF. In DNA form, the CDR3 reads TGTGCCAGCAGCTTAGTGAGGTTTGGGACCGCTTCGTTCACTGAAGCTTTCTTT.

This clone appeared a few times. CDR3 in DNA: TGTGCCAGCAGCCCCAAGGGCCCTTTCAATGAGCAGTTCTTC. Its translation: CASSPKGPFNEQFF. The V call is TRBV11-2, the J call TRBJ2-1; D unresolved. Germline V gene data show CDR1 as SGHAT and CDR2 as FQNNGV. The germline V and J ends were trimmed by 5 bases and 6 bases, with 14 bases remaining between them. There are 14 residues in the CDR3.

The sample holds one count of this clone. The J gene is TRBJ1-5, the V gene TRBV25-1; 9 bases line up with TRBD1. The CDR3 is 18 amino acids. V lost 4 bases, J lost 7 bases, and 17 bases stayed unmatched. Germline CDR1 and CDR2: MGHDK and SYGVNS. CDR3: CASSGGQGRGEIGQPQHF. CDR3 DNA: TGTGCCAGCAGTGGAGGACAGGGGAGAGGGGAAATCGGGCAGCCCCAGCATTTT.

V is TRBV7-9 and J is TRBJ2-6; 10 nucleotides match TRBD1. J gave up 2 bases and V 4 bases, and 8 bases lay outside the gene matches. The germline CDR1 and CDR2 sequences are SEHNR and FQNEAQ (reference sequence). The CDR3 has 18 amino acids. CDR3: CASSSPGTGDAGANVLTF. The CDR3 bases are TGTGCCAGCAGCTCACCCGGGACAGGGGACGCTGGGGCCAACGTCCTGACTTTC.

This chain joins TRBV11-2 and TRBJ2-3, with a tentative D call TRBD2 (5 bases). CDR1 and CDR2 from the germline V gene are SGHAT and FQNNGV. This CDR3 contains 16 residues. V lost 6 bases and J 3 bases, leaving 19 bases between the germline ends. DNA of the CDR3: TGTGCCAGCAGACCCCGCATGCGAGCGGTGACAGATACGCAGTATTTT. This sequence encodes CASRPRMRAVTDTQYF.

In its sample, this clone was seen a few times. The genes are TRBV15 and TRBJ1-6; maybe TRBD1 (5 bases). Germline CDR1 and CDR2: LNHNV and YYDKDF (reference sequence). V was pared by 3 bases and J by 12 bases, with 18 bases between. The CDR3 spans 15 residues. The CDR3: CATSREIGGGVPLHF. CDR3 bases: TGTGCCACCAGCAGGGAGATCGGGGGAGGGGTACCCCTCCACTTT.

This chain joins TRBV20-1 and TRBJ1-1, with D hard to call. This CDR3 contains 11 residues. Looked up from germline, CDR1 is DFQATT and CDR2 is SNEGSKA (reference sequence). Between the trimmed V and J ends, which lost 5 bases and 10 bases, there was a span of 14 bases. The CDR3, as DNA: TGCAGTGCTGTGCTTGGACGTGGAGCTTTCTTT. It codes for CSAVLGRGAFF.

The CDR3 region has the DNA TGCAGCGTTGCGGCGTTAGCGGGAGGAATAAAAGAGACCCAGTACTTC. Translation: CSVAALAGGIKETQYF. This chain uses TRBV29-1 with TRBJ2-5; 10 nucleotides align to TRBD2. This CDR3 has 16 amino acids. Per the germline V gene, CDR1 is SQVTM and CDR2 is ANQGSEA. V lost 4 bases and J lost 3; bases outside the gene matches: 11.

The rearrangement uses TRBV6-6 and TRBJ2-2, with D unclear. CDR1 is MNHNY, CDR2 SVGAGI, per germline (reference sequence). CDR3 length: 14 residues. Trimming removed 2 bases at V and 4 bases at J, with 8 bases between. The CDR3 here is CASSYGRTTGELFF. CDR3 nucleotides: TGTGCCAGCAGTTACGGCAGGACCACCGGGGAGCTGTTTTTT.

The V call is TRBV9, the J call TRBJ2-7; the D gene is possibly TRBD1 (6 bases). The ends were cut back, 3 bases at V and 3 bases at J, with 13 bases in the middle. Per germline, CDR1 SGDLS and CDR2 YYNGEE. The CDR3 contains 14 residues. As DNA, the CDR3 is TGTGCCAGCAGCGGCCCGACAGGTAACTACGAGCAGTACTTC. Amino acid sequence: CASSGPTGNYEQYF.

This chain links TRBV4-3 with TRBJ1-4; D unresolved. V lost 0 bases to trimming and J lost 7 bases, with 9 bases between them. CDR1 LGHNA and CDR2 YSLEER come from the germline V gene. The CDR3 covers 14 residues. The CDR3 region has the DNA TGCGCCAGCAGCCAAGAGGGATCGGCTGAAAAACTGTTTTTT. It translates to CASSQEGSAEKLFF.

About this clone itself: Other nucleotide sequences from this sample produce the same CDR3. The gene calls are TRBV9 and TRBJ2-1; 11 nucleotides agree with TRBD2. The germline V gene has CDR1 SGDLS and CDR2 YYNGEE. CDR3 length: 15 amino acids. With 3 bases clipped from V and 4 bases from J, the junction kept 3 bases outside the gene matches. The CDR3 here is CASSARLAGYNEQFF. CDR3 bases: TGTGCCAGCAGCGCGCGACTAGCGGGATACAATGAGCAGTTCTTC.

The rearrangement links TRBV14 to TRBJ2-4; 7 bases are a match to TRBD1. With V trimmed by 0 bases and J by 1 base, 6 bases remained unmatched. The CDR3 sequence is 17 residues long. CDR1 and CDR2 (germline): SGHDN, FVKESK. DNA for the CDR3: TGTGCCAGCAGCCAAGAAGGGCAGGGACAGGCCAAAAACATTCAGTACTTC. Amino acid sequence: CASSQEGQGQAKNIQYF.

The DNA for the CDR3 is TGTGCCAGCAGTTCAGGGGCCGGGTTTAGCTACGAGCAGTACGTC. Amino acid sequence: CASSSGAGFSYEQYV. The chain has TRBV28 and TRBJ2-7, with a possible D match to TRBD1 (6 bases). The germline gives CDR1 MDHEN, CDR2 SYDVKM. Trimming left V 4 bases short and J 3 bases short, with 16 bases between. The CDR3 spans 15 residues.

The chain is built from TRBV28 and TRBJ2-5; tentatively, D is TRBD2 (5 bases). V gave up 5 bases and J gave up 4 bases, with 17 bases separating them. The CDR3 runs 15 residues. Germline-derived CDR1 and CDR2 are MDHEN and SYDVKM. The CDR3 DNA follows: TGTGCCAGCAGTACCTCCCTTTCGGCGGGAGAGACCCAGTACTTC. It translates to CASSTSLSAGETQYF.

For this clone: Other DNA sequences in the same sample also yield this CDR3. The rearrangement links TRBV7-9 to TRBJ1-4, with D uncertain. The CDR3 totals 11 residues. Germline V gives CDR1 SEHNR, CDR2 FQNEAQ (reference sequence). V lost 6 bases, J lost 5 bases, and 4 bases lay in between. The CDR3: CASSLNEKLFF. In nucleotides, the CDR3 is TGTGCCAGCAGTCTCAATGAAAAACTGTTTTTT.

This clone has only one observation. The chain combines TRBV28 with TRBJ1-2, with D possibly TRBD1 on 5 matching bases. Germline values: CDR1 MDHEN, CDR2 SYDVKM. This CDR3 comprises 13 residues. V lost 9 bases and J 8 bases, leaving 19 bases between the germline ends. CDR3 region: CASSQGFYQGYTF. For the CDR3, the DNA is TGTGCCAGTTCGCAGGGATTCTATCAGGGCTACACCTTC.

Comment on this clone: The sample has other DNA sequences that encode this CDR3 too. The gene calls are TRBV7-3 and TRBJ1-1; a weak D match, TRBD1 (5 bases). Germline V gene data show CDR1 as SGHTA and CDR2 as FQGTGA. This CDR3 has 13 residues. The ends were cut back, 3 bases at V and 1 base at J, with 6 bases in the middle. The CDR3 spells CASSFQGNTEAFF. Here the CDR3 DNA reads TGTGCCAGCAGCTTTCAGGGGAACACTGAAGCTTTCTTT.

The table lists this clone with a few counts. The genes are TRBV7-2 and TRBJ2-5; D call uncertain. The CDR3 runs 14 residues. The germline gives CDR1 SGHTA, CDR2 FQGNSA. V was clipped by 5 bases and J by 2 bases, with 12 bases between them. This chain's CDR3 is CASSPSQLQETQYF. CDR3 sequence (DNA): TGTGCCAGCAGCCCCTCACAGCTACAAGAGACCCAGTACTTC.

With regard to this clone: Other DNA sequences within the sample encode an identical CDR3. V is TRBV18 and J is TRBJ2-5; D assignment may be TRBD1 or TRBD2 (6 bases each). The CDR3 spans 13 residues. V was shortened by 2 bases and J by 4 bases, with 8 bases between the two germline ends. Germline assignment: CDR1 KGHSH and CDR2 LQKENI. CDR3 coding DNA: TGTGCCAGCTCACCAGGGGGGCGAGAGACCCAGTACTTC. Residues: CASSPGGRETQYF. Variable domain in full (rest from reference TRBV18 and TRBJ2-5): NAGVMQNPRHLVRRRGQEARLRCSPMKGHSHVYWYRQLPEEGLKFMVYLQKENIIDESGMPKERFSAEFPKEGPSILRIQQVVRGDSAAYFCASSPGGRETQYFGPGTRLLVL.

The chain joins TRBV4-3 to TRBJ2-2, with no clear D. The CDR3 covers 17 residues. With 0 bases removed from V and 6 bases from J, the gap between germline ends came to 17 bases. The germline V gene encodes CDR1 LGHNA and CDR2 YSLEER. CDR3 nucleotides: TGCGCCAGCAGCCAAGAAACCCACCAGTTCGGGTCCGGGGAGCTGTTTTTT. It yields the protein CASSQETHQFGSGELFF.

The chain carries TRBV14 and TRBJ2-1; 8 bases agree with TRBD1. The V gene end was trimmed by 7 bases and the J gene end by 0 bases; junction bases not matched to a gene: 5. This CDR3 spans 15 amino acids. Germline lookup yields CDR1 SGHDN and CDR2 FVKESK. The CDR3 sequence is CASTLDRGSYNEQFF. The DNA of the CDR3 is TGTGCCAGCACCCTAGACAGGGGCTCCTACAATGAGCAGTTCTTC.

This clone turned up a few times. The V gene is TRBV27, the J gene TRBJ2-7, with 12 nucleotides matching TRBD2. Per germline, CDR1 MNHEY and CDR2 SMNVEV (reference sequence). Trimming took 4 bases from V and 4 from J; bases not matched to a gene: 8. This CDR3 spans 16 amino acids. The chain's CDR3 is CASSSARLAGVYEQYF. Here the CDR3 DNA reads TGTGCCAGCAGTTCCGCCCGACTAGCGGGAGTTTACGAGCAGTACTTC.